This T cell receptor (beta chain) was documented in a study of T cells after posttransplantation cyclophosphamide. Trimming at V came to 7 bases and at J to 5 bases, leaving 7 bases not matched to a gene. This CDR3 region has 15 residues. CDR1 and CDR2 (germline): SNHLY, FYNNEI. Cyclophosphamide on days +3 and +4 followed busulfan-fludarabine conditioning and a marrow graft. Study findings and constraints: Blood and skin or GI T cell repertoires showed limited TRB overlap. Later post-transplant blood repertoires were often dominated by donor CD8+ memory clones. TRB clonality was highly associated with recipient CMV seropositivity and reactivation.

Comments on this clone: Its antigen remains unidentified.

The assay was immunoSEQ multiplex PCR, and TCRdb's table has in-frame clones only and misses some. The table includes over 7,000 clones, 80% to 90% detected once. The sequenced sample was CD4+ T cells sorted from blood, obtained 950 to 1,200 days after allogeneic stem cell transplant with posttransplant cyclophosphamide. This TCR came from a female patient aged 40-49 years who received an allogeneic stem cell transplant from a related donor, was CMV-positive, and had no GVHD. Some T cells may be the graft donor's. V is TRBV2 and J is TRBJ2-1; TRBD2 aligns across 11 bases. The CDR3 sequence is CASTPSSGGHNEQFF. Written as DNA, the CDR3 is TGTGCCAGCACCCCCTCTAGCGGGGGGCACAATGAGCAGTTCTTC.